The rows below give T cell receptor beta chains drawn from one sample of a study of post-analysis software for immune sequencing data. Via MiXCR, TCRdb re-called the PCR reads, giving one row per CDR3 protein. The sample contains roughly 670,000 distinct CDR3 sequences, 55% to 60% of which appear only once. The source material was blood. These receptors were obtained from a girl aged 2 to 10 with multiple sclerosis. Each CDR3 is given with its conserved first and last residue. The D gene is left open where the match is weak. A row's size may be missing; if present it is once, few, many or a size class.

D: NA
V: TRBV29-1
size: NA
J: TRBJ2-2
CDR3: CSVEDGASRGTGELFF
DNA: TGCAGCGTTGAAGATGGGGCCTCAAGGGGCACCGGGGAGCTGTTTTTT

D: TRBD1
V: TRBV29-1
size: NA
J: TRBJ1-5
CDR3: CSVRDRGLNQPQHF
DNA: TGCAGCGTTCGGGACAGGGGATTAAATCAGCCCCAGCATTTT

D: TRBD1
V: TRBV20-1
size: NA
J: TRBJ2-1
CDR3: CSATDRGEPGNEQFF
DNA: TGCAGTGCTACGGACAGGGGAGAACCTGGCAATGAGCAGTTCTTC

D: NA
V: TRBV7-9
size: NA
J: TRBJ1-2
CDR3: CASSSNSFGDLLVNYGYTF
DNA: TGTGCCAGCAGCTCAAATTCGTTTGGCGATCTACTAGTTAACTATGGCTACACCTTC

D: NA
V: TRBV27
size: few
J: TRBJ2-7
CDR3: CASSLFPDRTYEQYF
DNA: TGTGCCAGCAGTTTATTCCCTGACAGGACCTACGAGCAGTACTTC

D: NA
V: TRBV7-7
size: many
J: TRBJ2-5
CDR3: CASSLRGGETQYF
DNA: TGTGCCAGCAGTTTGAGGGGTGGAGAGACCCAGTACTTC

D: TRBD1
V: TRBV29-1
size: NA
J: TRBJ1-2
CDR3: CSAQGVSNYGYTF
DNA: TGCAGCGCGCAGGGGGTTAGTAACTATGGCTACACCTTC

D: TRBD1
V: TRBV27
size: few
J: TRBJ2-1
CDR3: CASSLGRGLNEQFF
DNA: TGTGCCAGCAGTTTGGGCAGGGGGCTCAATGAGCAGTTCTTC

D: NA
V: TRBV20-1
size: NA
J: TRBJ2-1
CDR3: CSASGINEQFF
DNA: TGCAGTGCTAGCGGGATCAATGAGCAGTTCTTC

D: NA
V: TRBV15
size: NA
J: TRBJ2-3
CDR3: CATSRDPGLLTDTQYF
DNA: TGTGCCACCAGCAGAGATCCAGGACTACTCACAGATACGCAGTATTTT

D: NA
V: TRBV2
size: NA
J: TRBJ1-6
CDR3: CASSVQGRDSPLHF
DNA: TGTGCCAGCAGTGTTCAGGGACGGGATTCACCCCTCCACTTT

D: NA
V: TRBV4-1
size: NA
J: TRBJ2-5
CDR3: CASSHRGSPQETQYF
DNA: TGCGCCAGCAGCCACCGAGGGAGTCCCCAAGAGACCCAGTACTTC

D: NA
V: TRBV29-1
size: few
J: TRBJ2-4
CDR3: CSVVRSGTSKNIQYF
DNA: TGCAGCGTTGTTAGATCGGGGACATCCAAAAACATTCAGTACTTC

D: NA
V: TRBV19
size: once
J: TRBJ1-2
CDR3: CTSRDGTETGYTF
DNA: TGTACCAGTAGGGACGGGACGGAAACTGGCTACACCTTC

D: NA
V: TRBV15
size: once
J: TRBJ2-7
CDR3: CATASGDLSYEQYF
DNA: TGTGCCACCGCCTCCGGGGACCTATCCTACGAGCAGTACTTC

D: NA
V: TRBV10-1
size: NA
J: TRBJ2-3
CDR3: CASSVGGKSTDTQYF
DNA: TGCGCCAGCAGTGTGGGCGGGAAAAGCACAGATACGCAGTATTTT

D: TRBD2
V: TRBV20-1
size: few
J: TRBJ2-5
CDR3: CSASRGGRAYQETQYF
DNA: TGCAGTGCTAGTCGGGGGGGCAGGGCCTATCAAGAGACCCAGTACTTC

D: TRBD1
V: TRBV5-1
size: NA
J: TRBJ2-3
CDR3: CASSLVSTGGTDTQYF
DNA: TGCGCCAGCAGCTTGGTCTCCACAGGGGGTACAGATACGCAGTATTTT

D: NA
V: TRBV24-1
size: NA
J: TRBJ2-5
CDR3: CATSRGRGQETQYF
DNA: TGTGCCACCAGCCGCGGTAGGGGACAAGAGACCCAGTACTTC

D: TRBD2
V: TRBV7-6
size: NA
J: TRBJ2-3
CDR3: CASSLPGGQDADTQYF
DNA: TGTGCCAGCAGCCTCCCGGGGGGGCAAGATGCAGATACGCAGTATTTT

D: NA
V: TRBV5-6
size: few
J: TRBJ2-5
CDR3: CASSFWGPDETQYF
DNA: TGTGCCAGCAGCTTTTGGGGGCCGGATGAGACCCAGTACTTC

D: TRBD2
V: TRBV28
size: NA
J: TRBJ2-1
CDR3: CASRSGTSVNEQFF
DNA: TGTGCCAGCAGATCCGGGACTAGCGTAAATGAGCAGTTCTTC

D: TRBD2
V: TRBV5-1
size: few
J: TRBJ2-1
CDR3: CASSLELGTKKFF
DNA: TGCGCCAGCAGCTTGGAGCTTGGGACTAAGAAGTTCTTC

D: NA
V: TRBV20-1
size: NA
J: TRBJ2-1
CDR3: CSARLGGHEQFF
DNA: TGCAGTGCTAGGTTGGGGGGTCATGAGCAGTTCTTC

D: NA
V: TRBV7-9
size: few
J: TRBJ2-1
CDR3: CASSPGGALYNEQFF
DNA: TGTGCCAGCAGCCCGGGCGGGGCGCTTTACAATGAGCAGTTCTTC

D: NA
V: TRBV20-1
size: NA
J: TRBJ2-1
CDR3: CSASQQTHEQFF
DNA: TGCAGTGCTAGCCAGCAGACCCATGAGCAGTTCTTC

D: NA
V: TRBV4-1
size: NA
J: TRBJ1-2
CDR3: CASSQIPGGGYYGYTF
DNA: TGCGCCAGCAGCCAAATCCCTGGGGGGGGGTACTATGGCTACACCTTC

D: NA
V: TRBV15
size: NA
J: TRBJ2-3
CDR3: CATSSEMRDTQYF
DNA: TGTGCCACCAGCAGTGAGATGCGAGATACGCAGTATTTT

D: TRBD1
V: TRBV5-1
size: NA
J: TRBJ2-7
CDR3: CASSQRDSSYEQYF
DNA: TGCGCCAGCAGCCAGAGGGACAGCTCCTACGAGCAGTACTTC

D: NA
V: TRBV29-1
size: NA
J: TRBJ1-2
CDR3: CSVEDLRGPNYGYTF
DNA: TGCAGCGTTGAAGATTTGAGGGGCCCTAACTATGGCTACACCTTC

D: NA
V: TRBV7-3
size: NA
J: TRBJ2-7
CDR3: CASSLTPLGLGSYNEQYF
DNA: TGTGCCAGCAGCTTAACCCCATTAGGCCTCGGCTCCTACAATGAGCAGTACTTC

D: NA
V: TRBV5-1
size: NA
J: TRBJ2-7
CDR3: CASSLLPYEQYF
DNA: TGCGCCAGCAGCTTGCTCCCCTACGAGCAGTACTTC

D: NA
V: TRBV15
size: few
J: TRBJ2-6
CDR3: CATSRDGGSLGANVLTF
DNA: TGTGCCACCAGCAGAGATGGGGGGAGTCTTGGGGCCAACGTCCTGACTTTC

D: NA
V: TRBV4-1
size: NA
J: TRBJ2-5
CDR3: CASSPARQETQYF
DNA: TGCGCCAGCAGCCCCGCTCGGCAAGAGACCCAGTACTTC

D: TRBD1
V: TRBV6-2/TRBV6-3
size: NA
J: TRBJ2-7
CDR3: CASSYNGRGQFYEQYF
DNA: TGTGCCAGCAGTTACAACGGCAGGGGGCAATTCTACGAGCAGTACTTC

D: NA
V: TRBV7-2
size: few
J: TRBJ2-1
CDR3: CASSPLRNNEQFF
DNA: TGTGCCAGCAGCCCCCTACGTAACAATGAGCAGTTCTTC

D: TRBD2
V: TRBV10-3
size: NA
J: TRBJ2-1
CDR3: CASESGAGVGEQFF
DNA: TGTGCCAGCGAAAGTGGAGCGGGAGTAGGGGAGCAGTTCTTC

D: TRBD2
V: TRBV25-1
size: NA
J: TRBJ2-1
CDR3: CASSVGGGQRFF
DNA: TGTGCCAGCAGTGTCGGCGGGGGGCAAAGGTTCTTC

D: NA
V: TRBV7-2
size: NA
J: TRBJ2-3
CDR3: CASSREMVANTDTQYF
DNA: TGTGCCAGCAGCAGAGAGATGGTAGCGAACACAGATACGCAGTATTTT

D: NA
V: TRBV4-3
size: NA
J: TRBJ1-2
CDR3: CASSQGGYGDGGYTF
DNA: TGCGCCAGCAGCCAAGGGGGATACGGGGATGGTGGCTACACCTTC

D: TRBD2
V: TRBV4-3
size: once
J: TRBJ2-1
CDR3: CASSRTSGVNGQFF
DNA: TGCGCCAGCAGCCGGACTAGCGGGGTCAATGGGCAGTTCTTC

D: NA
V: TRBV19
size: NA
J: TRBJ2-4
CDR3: CASSGQTIQYF
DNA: TGTGCCAGTAGCGGACAGACCATTCAGTACTTC

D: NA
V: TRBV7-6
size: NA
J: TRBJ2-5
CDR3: CASSPPPGRPGETQYF
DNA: TGTGCCAGCAGCCCTCCACCGGGGCGCCCGGGGGAGACCCAGTACTTC

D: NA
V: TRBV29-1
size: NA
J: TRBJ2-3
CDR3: CSVEVYGSTDTQYF
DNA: TGCAGCGTTGAAGTGTACGGGAGCACAGATACGCAGTATTTT

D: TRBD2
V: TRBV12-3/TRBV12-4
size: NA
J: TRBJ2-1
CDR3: CASSFGRPQGEQFF
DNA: TGTGCCAGCAGTTTCGGGAGGCCCCAGGGTGAGCAGTTCTTC

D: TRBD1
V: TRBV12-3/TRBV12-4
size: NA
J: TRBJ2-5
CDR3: CASRLDRDQETQYF
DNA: TGTGCCAGCAGGTTGGACAGGGACCAAGAGACCCAGTACTTC

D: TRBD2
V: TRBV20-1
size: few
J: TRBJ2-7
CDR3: CSARRASGRYEQYF
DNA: TGCAGTGCTCGCCGGGCTAGCGGGAGATACGAGCAGTACTTC

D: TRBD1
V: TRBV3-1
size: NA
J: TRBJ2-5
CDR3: CASSRPGTDQETQYF
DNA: TGTGCCAGCAGCCGCCCGGGGACAGACCAAGAGACCCAGTACTTC

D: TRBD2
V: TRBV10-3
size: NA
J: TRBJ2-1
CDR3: CAVGTSGNNEQFF
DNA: TGTGCCGTAGGGACTAGCGGAAACAATGAGCAGTTCTTC

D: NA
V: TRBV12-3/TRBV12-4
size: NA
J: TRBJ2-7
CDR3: CASSLAARRGSEQYF
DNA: TGTGCCAGCAGTTTAGCCGCGCGGAGGGGCTCCGAGCAGTACTTC

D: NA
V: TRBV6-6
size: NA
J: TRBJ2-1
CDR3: CASSYPSSNEQFF
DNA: TGTGCCAGCAGTTACCCCTCCAGCAATGAGCAGTTCTTC

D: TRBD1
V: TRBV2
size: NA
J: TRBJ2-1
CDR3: CASRPGQGNNEQFF
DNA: TGTGCCAGCAGACCGGGACAGGGGAACAATGAGCAGTTCTTC